One T cell receptor (beta chain) is described in this entry. Its cognate antigen is unknown. The CDR3 extends over 13 amino acids. Germline CDR1 reads MNHNS; CDR2 reads SASEGT. Trimming took 6 bases from V and 4 from J; bases not matched to a gene: 3. The data originate from a study of cytomegalovirus exposure and HLA in healthy donors. Despite likely unrecorded immune exposures, the donors were nominally healthy at the time of sampling. The PCR employed 60 Vbeta primers together with 13 Jbeta primers. Libraries were prepared by immunoSEQ multiplex PCR; TCRdb keeps only in-frame clonotypes and omits some of them. In the table there are 150,000 to 180,000 clones, roughly 81% of which are singletons. The study, taken as a whole, reports: Accurate prediction of HLA-A and HLA-B alleles (for most subjects) was reportedly achieved from TCR beta sequences. Within a later analysis, the majority of CMV-associated TCR beta chains appeared HLA-restricted. Associated with HLA alleles at 0.05 false discovery rate in a later analysis were 17,000 or so TCR beta sequences.

The sequence was collected from a woman younger than 30 in good health and CMV-seronegative. This chain links TRBV6-1 with TRBJ1-5, with TRBD1 matching 7 bases. The sample was PBMCs. CDR3 in amino acids: CASRQGLNQPQHF. In DNA, the CDR3 is TGTGCCAGCAGACAGGGGTTAAATCAGCCCCAGCATTTT.